These 20 T cell receptor beta chains were sequenced from one sample in a study of T cell responses to AZD1222 COVID-19 vaccine. The method was immunoSEQ multiplex PCR; TCRdb's version includes in-frame clones alone and lacks a portion of them. The profile shows about 110,000 clones, more than 70% of them singletons. This sample comprised peripheral blood, obtained on day 0 of AZD1222 vaccination. These receptors originate from an adult in good health.

The rearrangement uses TRBV28 and TRBJ1-1; D is ambiguous. Trimming removed 3 bases from V and 1 base from J, with 9 bases in between. The CDR3 extends over 14 amino acids. Per the germline V gene, CDR1 is MDHEN and CDR2 is SYDVKM. CDR3 DNA sequence: TGTGCCAGCAGTTTTCCCTCGCGGAACACTGAAGCTTTCTTT. This gives the protein CASSFPSRNTEAFF.

The V gene is TRBV7-2, the J gene TRBJ2-1; D might be TRBD1 (5 bases). There are 14 residues in the CDR3. The V and J ends lost 5 bases and 3 bases respectively, with 11 bases between them. In germline, CDR1 is SGHTA, CDR2 FQGNSA. Written as DNA, the CDR3 is TGTGCCAGCAGCCCCGAGACAGACTACAATGAGCAGTTCTTC. Translation: CASSPETDYNEQFF.

The gene calls are TRBV19 and TRBJ2-1; D unclear. V was trimmed by 4 bases and J by 3 bases, leaving 16 bases between them. Germline V gene data show CDR1 as LNHDA and CDR2 as SQIVND (reference sequence). The CDR3 loop spans 16 amino acids. CDR3 in DNA: TGTGCCAGTAGTAGCCGTTTGGCAGTACACTACAATGAGCAGTTCTTC. This encodes CASSSRLAVHYNEQFF.

The rearrangement uses TRBV3-1 (or the pseudogene TRBV3-2) and TRBJ2-2; tentatively, D is TRBD2 (7 bases). V lost 4 bases and J lost 4, with 13 bases in between. Germline V gene sequence: CDR1 LGHDT, CDR2 YNNKEL (reference sequence). The CDR3 sequence is 15 residues long. The CDR3 sequence is CASSPVGGATGELFF. CDR3 nucleotides: TGTGCCAGCAGCCCAGTGGGGGGGGCCACCGGGGAGCTGTTTTTT.

This clone has more than one count but fewer than ten. The chain combines TRBV18 with TRBJ2-7, with D perhaps matching TRBD1 (6 bases). Germline loops: CDR1 KGHSH, CDR2 LQKENI. The CDR3 runs to 16 residues. With 3 bases removed from V and 5 bases from J, the gap between germline ends came to 20 bases. DNA of the CDR3: TGTGCCAGCTCACCCTACGCCCGGGGCAGGGGCGACGAGCAGTACTTC. This sequence encodes CASSPYARGRGDEQYF.

The V and J genes are TRBV4-3 and TRBJ2-7; D is possibly TRBD1 (6 bases). Germline values: CDR1 LGHNA, CDR2 YSLEER. The CDR3 contains 15 residues. V lost 8 bases to trimming and J lost 0 bases, with 17 bases between them. The CDR3 sequence is CASAKSGASSYEQYF. CDR3 bases: TGCGCCAGCGCGAAATCAGGGGCTAGCTCCTACGAGCAGTACTTC.

The rearrangement uses TRBV12-3 or TRBV12-4 and TRBJ2-7, with a weak D call TRBD2 (7 bases). With 11 bases removed from V and 12 bases from J, the gap between germline ends came to 17 bases. CDR3 length: 10 amino acids. CDR3 nucleotides: TGTGCCCAAAGGGGGGGGCGGCTGTACTTC. Translation gives CAQRGGRLYF.

The rearrangement links TRBV19 to TRBJ1-6; 8 bases line up with TRBD1. From germline, CDR1 is LNHDA and CDR2 SQIVND (reference sequence). V lost 4 bases, J lost 4 bases, and 21 bases stayed unmatched. This CDR3 region has 21 residues. The CDR3 region is CASSTQKGTGESYWYNSPLHF. The CDR3 DNA reads as TGTGCCAGTAGTACCCAAAAAGGGACAGGCGAATCCTACTGGTATAATTCACCCCTCCACTTT.

The CDR3 region is CASSPGAQGAIQETQYF. The CDR3 nucleotides are TGTGCCAGCTCACCTGGGGCCCAGGGGGCGATCCAAGAGACCCAGTACTTC. The V call is TRBV18, the J call TRBJ2-5, with 8 nucleotides matching TRBD1. The ends lost 3 bases at V and 1 base at J; junction bases unmatched: 10. This CDR3 is 17 amino acids long. CDR1 and CDR2 (germline): KGHSH, LQKENI. Variable domain in full (rest from reference TRBV18 and TRBJ2-5): NAGVMQNPRHLVRRRGQEARLRCSPMKGHSHVYWYRQLPEEGLKFMVYLQKENIIDESGMPKERFSAEFPKEGPSILRIQQVVRGDSAAYFCASSPGAQGAIQETQYFGPGTRLLVL.

V is TRBV18 and J is TRBJ2-1, with 8 bases aligning to TRBD2. Germline assignment: CDR1 KGHSH and CDR2 LQKENI. This CDR3 has 16 residues. The V gene end was trimmed by 3 bases and the J gene end by 8 bases; junction bases not matched to a gene: 12. DNA for the CDR3: TGTGCCAGCTCACCTTTCACTAGCGGATCCCAGCATGAGCAGTTCTTC. Its translation is CASSPFTSGSQHEQFF.

This clone has just one count. This chain uses TRBV28 with TRBJ2-7; 10 bases agree with TRBD2. V lost 8 bases and J lost 1; bases outside the gene matches: 11. CDR1 is MDHEN and CDR2 is SYDVKM in the germline V gene. The CDR3 contains 16 residues. This chain's CDR3 is CASGSLGLARSYEQYF. DNA for the CDR3: TGTGCCAGCGGCTCCTTGGGACTAGCGAGGTCCTACGAGCAGTACTTC.

The chain recombines TRBV28 with TRBJ2-1; TRBD1 matches at 7 bases. Germline V lookup: CDR1 MDHEN, CDR2 SYDVKM. The CDR3 has 11 residues. V lost 5 bases, J lost 15 bases, and 7 bases stayed unmatched. The CDR3: CASSTMTGWFF. Here the CDR3 DNA reads TGTGCCAGCAGTACTATGACAGGGTGGTTCTTC.

This chain links TRBV6-5 with TRBJ1-1; D possibly corresponds to TRBD1 (5 bases). Germline loops: CDR1 MNHEY, CDR2 SVGAGI. The CDR3 totals 16 residues. Trimming removed 2 bases from V and 1 base from J, with 14 bases in between. This CDR3 reads CASSYGSGLTNTEAFF. Here the CDR3 DNA reads TGTGCCAGCAGTTACGGGTCAGGGTTAACGAACACTGAAGCTTTCTTT.

J is TRBJ1-1 and V is TRBV6-2 or TRBV6-3; no firm D call. CDR1 and CDR2 (germline): MNHEY, SVGEGT. V was clipped by 1 base and J by 5 bases, with 11 bases between them. This CDR3 has 14 amino acids. CDR3 nucleotide sequence: TGTGCCAGCAGTTACTTTCCGGGAGTTACTGAAGCTTTCTTT. Translation gives CASSYFPGVTEAFF.

V gene TRBV28 combines with J gene TRBJ1-3; TRBD1 aligns across 7 bases. This CDR3 region has 15 residues. The V gene end was trimmed by 5 bases and the J gene end by 1 base; junction bases not matched to a gene: 5. CDR1 is MDHEN and CDR2 is SYDVKM in the germline V gene. DNA for the CDR3: TGTGCCAGCAGTCCCCCGGGACAGTCTGGAAACACCATATATTTT. Translating gives CASSPPGQSGNTIYF.

In DNA, the CDR3 is TGTGCCAGCAGCACTGAAACGACAGGCTTATATGGCTACACCTTC. Its translation: CASSTETTGLYGYTF. The chain links TRBV9 to TRBJ1-2, with a tentative D call TRBD1 (6 bases). V was trimmed by 4 bases and J by 5 bases, leaving 18 bases between them. The CDR3 covers 15 residues. From germline, CDR1 is SGDLS and CDR2 YYNGEE.

The V gene is TRBV30, the J gene TRBJ2-2, with 7 bases aligning to TRBD2. J gave up 3 bases and V 2 bases, and 9 bases lay outside the gene matches. Germline-derived CDR1 and CDR2 are GTSNPN and SVGIG (reference sequence). The CDR3 runs to 16 residues. CDR3 nucleotide sequence: TGTGCCTGGAGTCTGGCGGGAGCCCAAGACACCGGGGAGCTGTTTTTT. This translates into CAWSLAGAQDTGELFF.

The rearrangement uses TRBV5-5 and TRBJ1-1; TRBD1 might be the D (6 bases). This CDR3 has 15 residues. Germline V gives CDR1 SGHKS, CDR2 YYEKEE (reference sequence). Deletions cut 0 bases from V and 5 bases from J, with 14 bases between. For the CDR3, the DNA is TGTGCCAGCAGCTTGGACAGGGAGGGGAGAACTGAAGCTTTCTTT. This encodes CASSLDREGRTEAFF.

This chain joins TRBV5-6 and TRBJ1-3, with D perhaps matching TRBD1 (6 bases). Looked up from germline, CDR1 is SGHDT and CDR2 is YYEEEE. The V and J ends lost 0 bases and 8 bases respectively, with 18 bases between them. The CDR3 has 16 amino acids. The DNA of the CDR3 is TGTGCCAGCAGCTTGGATTTGGGACAAGTGGAGCACACCATATATTTT. It specifies CASSLDLGQVEHTIYF.

V gene TRBV19 combines with J gene TRBJ1-2, with 8 nucleotides matching TRBD1. V shed 4 bases and J 8 bases; nucleotides not matched to a gene: 18. The CDR3 totals 17 residues. CDR1 LNHDA and CDR2 SQIVND come from the germline V gene (reference sequence). The CDR3 nucleotides read TGTGCCAGTAGTACCTCTACCTTACAGGGGGAGGAGGCCGGCTACACCTTC. Amino acids: CASSTSTLQGEEAGYTF.